The 9 T cell receptor beta chains presented below share a single source sample, sequenced in a study of T cell repertoires in cytomegalovirus infection (dated by TCRdb to the late 2010s). Sequencing took place on an Illumina HiSeq 1500. TCRdb passed the public sequencing reads through fastp at Q25 and MiXCR, retaining productive beta sequences. CDR3 protein duplicates are merged, each entry listing the most common genes and DNA. The sample contains more than 400,000 distinct CDR3 sequences, around a quarter of them found a single time. Jointly, the top ten make up approximately 13% of the sample. Material for sequencing was PBMCs. These TCRs come from a human donor in good health (CMV status not recorded). Some clones in this sample may be carry-over from other donors' samples.

The sample holds a few counts of this clonotype. This chain joins TRBV7-9 and TRBJ2-7; unclear D gene. CDR1 SEHNR and CDR2 FQNEAQ come from the germline V gene (reference sequence). The ends were cut back, 5 bases at V and 1 base at J, with 9 bases in the middle. The CDR3 contains 13 residues. Written as DNA, the CDR3 is TGTGCCAGCAGCGGCCTACCGTCCTACGAGCAGTACTTC. This gives the protein CASSGLPSYEQYF.

This clonotype has a handful of counts. This sequence joins TRBV7-8 and TRBJ2-3; D is undetermined. The V end lost 5 bases, the J end lost 6 bases, and 12 bases lay between the germline ends. The germline V gene encodes CDR1 SGHVS and CDR2 FQNEAQ. This CDR3 comprises 13 residues. This CDR3 is CASSEHDSDTQYF. CDR3 in DNA: TGTGCCAGCAGCGAACACGATTCGGATACGCAGTATTTT. Variable domain in full (rest from reference TRBV7-8 and TRBJ2-3): GAGVSQSPRYKVAKRGQDVALRCDPISGHVSLFWYQQALGQGPEFLTYFQNEAQLDKSGLPSDRFFAERPEGSVSTLKIQRTQQEDSAVYLCASSEHDSDTQYFGPGTRLTVL.

This clonotype was observed many times. V is TRBV7-2 and J is TRBJ1-2; D is undetermined. The CDR3 is made up of 14 amino acids. Germline V lookup: CDR1 SGHTA, CDR2 FQGNSA. Trimming pared 1 base from V and 8 bases from J, leaving 14 bases between. CDR3 loop: CASSLGTRYFGYTF. The CDR3, as DNA: TGTGCCAGCAGCTTAGGAACGCGGTATTTCGGCTACACCTTC.

This clonotype turned up a few times. This rearrangement joins TRBV6-2 or TRBV6-3 to TRBJ2-1, with 14 nucleotides matching TRBD2. Germline V gene sequence: CDR1 MNHEY, CDR2 SVGEGT. The CDR3 contains 17 residues. V was clipped by 5 bases and J by 3 bases; unmatched bases: 6. The CDR3 nucleotides are TGTGCCAGCAGTAGGACTAGCGGGAGGTTAAGCTACAATGAGCAGTTCTTC. Translated, it gives CASSRTSGRLSYNEQFF.

This clonotype was picked up one time. The chain links TRBV20-1 to TRBJ1-5; D call uncertain. Germline lookup yields CDR1 DFQATT and CDR2 SNEGSKA (reference sequence). This CDR3 has 13 amino acids. The V end was cut by 3 bases, the J end by 2 bases, with 8 bases between. For the CDR3, the DNA is TGCAGTGCTAGTACCCAGGGCAATCAGCCCCAGCATTTT. It encodes CSASTQGNQPQHF.

The V gene is TRBV6-6, the J gene TRBJ2-7; the match to TRBD2 covers 10 bases. V shed 4 bases, J shed 4 bases, and the junction held 7 bases outside the gene matches. The CDR3 loop spans 15 amino acids. The germline gives CDR1 MNHNY, CDR2 SVGAGI (reference sequence). CDR3 residues: CASSSPSGSIYEQYV. CDR3 DNA: TGTGCCAGCAGTTCCCCTAGCGGGAGTATTTACGAGCAGTACGTC.

The CDR3, as DNA: TGCGCCAGCAGCTTGACAGGGCAAACCGGGGAGCTGTTTTTT. Translating gives CASSLTGQTGELFF. The chain carries TRBV5-1 and TRBJ2-2, with a possible D match to TRBD1 (6 bases). From germline, CDR1 is SGHRS and CDR2 YFSETQ. Between the trimmed V and J ends, which lost 1 base and 5 bases, there was a span of 9 bases. This CDR3 region has 14 residues.

This clonotype was picked up a small number of times. This rearrangement joins TRBV11-3 to TRBJ1-4; no firm D call. The V end lost 5 bases, the J end lost 0 bases, and 10 bases lay between the germline ends. The CDR3 totals 15 residues. The germline gives CDR1 SGHNT, CDR2 YENEEA. CDR3 coding DNA: TGTGCCAGCAGCAGGGTATCGGCAACTAATGAAAAACTGTTTTTT. Protein sequence: CASSRVSATNEKLFF.

This clonotype came up a few times. The chain carries TRBV10-3 and TRBJ1-1; 7 bases align to TRBD1. Germline CDR1 reads ENHRY; CDR2 reads SYGVKD. The junction had 5 bases not matched to a gene; V was cut back by 3 bases and J by 7 bases. The CDR3 totals 13 residues. The CDR3 DNA reads TGTGCCATCAGTGACGTGGGACAGCATGAAGCTTTCTTT. It yields the protein CAISDVGQHEAFF.